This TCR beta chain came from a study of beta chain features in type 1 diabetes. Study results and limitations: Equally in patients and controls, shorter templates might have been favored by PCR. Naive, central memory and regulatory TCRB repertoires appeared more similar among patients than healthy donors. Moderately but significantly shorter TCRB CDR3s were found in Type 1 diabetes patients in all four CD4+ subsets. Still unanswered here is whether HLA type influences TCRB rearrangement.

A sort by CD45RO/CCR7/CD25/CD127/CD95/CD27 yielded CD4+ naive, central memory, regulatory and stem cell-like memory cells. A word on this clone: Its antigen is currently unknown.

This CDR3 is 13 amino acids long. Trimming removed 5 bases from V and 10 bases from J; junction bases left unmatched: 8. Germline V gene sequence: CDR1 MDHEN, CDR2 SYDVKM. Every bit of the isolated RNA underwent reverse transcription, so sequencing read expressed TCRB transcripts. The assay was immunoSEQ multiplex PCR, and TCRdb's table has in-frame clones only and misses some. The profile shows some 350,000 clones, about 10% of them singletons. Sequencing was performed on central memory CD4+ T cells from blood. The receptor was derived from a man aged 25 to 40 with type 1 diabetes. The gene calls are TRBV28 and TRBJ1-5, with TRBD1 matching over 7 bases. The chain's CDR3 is CASSRTGSGPQHF. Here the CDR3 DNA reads TGTGCCAGCAGTCGGACAGGTAGTGGCCCCCAGCATTTT.